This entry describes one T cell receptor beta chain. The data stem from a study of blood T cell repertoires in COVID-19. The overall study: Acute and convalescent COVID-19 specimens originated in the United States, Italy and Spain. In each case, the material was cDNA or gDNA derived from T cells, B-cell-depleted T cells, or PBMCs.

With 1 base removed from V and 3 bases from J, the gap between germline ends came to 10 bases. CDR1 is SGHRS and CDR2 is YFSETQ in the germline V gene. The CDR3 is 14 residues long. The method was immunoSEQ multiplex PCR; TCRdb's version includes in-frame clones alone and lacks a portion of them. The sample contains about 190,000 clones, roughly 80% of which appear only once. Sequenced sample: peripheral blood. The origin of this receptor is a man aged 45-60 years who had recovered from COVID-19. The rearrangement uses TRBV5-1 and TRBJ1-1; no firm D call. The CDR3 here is CASSLNPGDTEAFF. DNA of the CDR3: TGCGCCAGCAGCTTGAACCCCGGAGACACTGAAGCTTTCTTT.